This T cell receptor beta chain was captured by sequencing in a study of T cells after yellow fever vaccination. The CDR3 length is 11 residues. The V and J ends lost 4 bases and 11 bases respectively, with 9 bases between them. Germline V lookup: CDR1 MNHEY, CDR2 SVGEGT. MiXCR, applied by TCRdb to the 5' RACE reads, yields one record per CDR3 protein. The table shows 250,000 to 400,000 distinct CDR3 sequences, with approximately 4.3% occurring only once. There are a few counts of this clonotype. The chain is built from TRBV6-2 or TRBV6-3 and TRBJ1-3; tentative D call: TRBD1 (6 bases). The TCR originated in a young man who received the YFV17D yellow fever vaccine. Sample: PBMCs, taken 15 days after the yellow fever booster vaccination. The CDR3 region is CASSSGGAIYF. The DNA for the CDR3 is TGTGCCAGCAGTTCTGGGGGCGCCATATATTTT.